This TCR beta chain appears in the sequencing data of a study of beta chain features in type 1 diabetes. Purity above 95% was achieved in all sorted populations. The study reverse transcribed the entire isolated RNA, so it sequenced expressed TCRB transcripts. Only in-frame clones appear in the TCRdb table, and some are missing; sequencing was by immunoSEQ multiplex PCR. The profile shows roughly 170,000 clones, more than 10% of them singletons. This clone was seen a few times. This receptor was taken from a young woman in good health. Sequencing used central memory CD4+ T cells from blood.

The CDR3 region is CASSVQGNTEAFF. The CDR3 DNA sequence: TGTGCCAGCAGCGTCCAGGGGAACACTGAAGCTTTCTTT. The chain recombines TRBV14 with TRBJ1-1; maybe TRBD1 (5 bases). Trimming took 5 bases from V and 1 from J, leaving 8 bases between them. The CDR3 covers 13 residues. Germline CDR1 SGHDN, CDR2 FVKESK.